This T cell receptor (beta chain) emerged from a study of CD8 T cells in Susac syndrome. Study conclusions and caveats: It was acknowledged in the study that the number of individuals who were included in its TCR sequencing and HLA analysis was relatively small.

For this clonotype: What it binds is not known.

The authors negatively isolated CD8+ and CD4+ T cells and FACS-enriched TEMRA cells. The RNA input was about 0.5 to 1 ug, and it was reverse transcribed with random hexamers. TCRdb reprocessed the immunoSEQ multiplex PCR reads via MiXCR and lists one record per CDR3 protein. The sample includes 170,000 or so distinct CDR3 sequences, 93% seen only once; the top ten take roughly 0.094%. The receptor's source is a human donor with multiple sclerosis. The sequenced sample was CD4+ T cells from PBMCs.

DNA for the CDR3: TGCGCCAGCAGCTTGGAAGGGCAGGGCACTGAAGCTTTCTTT. Translation gives CASSLEGQGTEAFF. V is TRBV5-1 and J is TRBJ1-1; D may be TRBD1 (5 bases). From germline, CDR1 is SGHRS and CDR2 YFSETQ. Trimming removed 0 bases at V and 4 bases at J, with 10 bases between. This CDR3 is built from 14 residues.